This T cell receptor beta chain was recorded in a study of T-cell memory formation after mild COVID-19. Study-level information: Clustering of TCRs was largely donor specific.

V lost 0 bases to trimming and J lost 3 bases, with 10 bases between them. The CDR3 length is 15 residues. Germline CDR1 SGHKS, CDR2 YYEKEE (reference sequence). TCRdb called the 5' RACE reads again in MiXCR, with one record for every CDR3 protein. This table holds roughly 250,000 distinct CDR3 sequences, 16% found once. This clonotype was seen a few times. This sequence originates from a man aged 18 to 35 who had mild COVID-19 (a few samples of this study predate the infection). Cell type and time point are not known. The chain links TRBV5-5 to TRBJ1-5; D is uncertain. The sequenced sample consisted of PBMCs or a T cell subset sorted from them (not recorded which). The CDR3 DNA reads as TGTGCCAGCAGCTTGGTGGAAGGCGTCAATCAGCCCCAGCATTTT. Protein product: CASSLVEGVNQPQHF.